The T cell receptor beta chain described here comes from a study of human T cells and chemical hapten exposure. Time point meaning: pre-sensitization, week 0. Documented treatment: therapeutic diphenylcyclopropenone sensitization with weekly scalp DPC. This clonotype showed up just a few times. TCRdb recomputed calls from the RACE reads with MiXCR, one row per CDR3 protein. This sample has some 330,000 distinct CDR3 sequences, with around 5.5% found just once. This TCR was sampled from a woman between 18 and 29 years old with alopecia areata. Some clones in this sample may be carry-over from other donors' samples. The material sequenced was whole blood, taken in connection with sensitization to the hapten diphenylcyclopropenone (DPC).

Here the CDR3 DNA reads TGTGCCAGCAGTCCTACTTTCCAAGAGACCCAGTACTTC. This translates into CASSPTFQETQYF. The rearrangement joins TRBV25-1 to TRBJ2-5; D call uncertain. The V gene lost 5 bases and the J gene lost 1 base, with 8 bases spanning the gap. The germline V gene encodes CDR1 MGHDK and CDR2 SYGVNS. The CDR3 length is 13 residues.